This record looks at one TCR beta chain sequence and its context. The sample originates from a study of T cell changes during pregnancy in multiple sclerosis. The CDR3 contains 17 residues. The germline V and J ends were trimmed by 2 bases and 6 bases, with 17 bases remaining between them. The germline V gene encodes CDR1 ENHRY and CDR2 SYGVKD. Clones were read by immunoSEQ multiplex PCR, and TCRdb kept only the in-frame ones, dropping some. The repertoire consists of over 90,000 clones, with 75% to 95% occurring once and the leading ten covering roughly 0.77%. The V gene is TRBV10-3, the J gene TRBJ1-6; D is undetermined. Sequenced material: peripheral blood, taken in the second trimester of pregnancy. The receptor comes from a female donor in good health, enrolled as a control in a pregnancy study. The CDR3 coding sequence is TGTGCCATCAGTGAGCGGGCCCGGGAAGGGTCTAATTCACCCCTCCACTTT. Translating gives CAISERAREGSNSPLHF.